This is a list of T cell receptor beta chains from one sample in a study of shared clonotypes between healthy human individuals. Sequenced by immunoSEQ multiplex PCR; TCRdb stores in-frame clones only, minus some. Of hundreds of thousands of clones in the sample, roughly 95% are singletons; the top ten hold over 0.1%. The specimen was naive CD8+ T cells sorted from blood. These TCRs come from a woman aged 30 to 39 in good health. Each CDR3 is given with its conserved first and last residue. Each record gives: V gene, D gene, J gene, clone size, CDR3 DNA, CDR3 protein. A D gene is named only where the DNA matches it firmly. Clone size is shown for a subset of rows, as once, few, many or a class of expanded clone.

v_gene: TRBV27
d_gene: -
j_gene: TRBJ2-7
abundance: -
CDR3nt: TGTGCCAGCAGTTTTCGCTTCACCTACGAGCAGTACTTC
CDR3aa: CASSFRFTYEQYF

v_gene: TRBV5-4
d_gene: TRBD2
j_gene: TRBJ2-7
abundance: -
CDR3nt: TGTGCCAGCAGTTCAGCGGGAGGGCCCGGGTACGAGCAGTACTTC
CDR3aa: CASSSAGGPGYEQYF

v_gene: TRBV2
d_gene: -
j_gene: TRBJ1-2
abundance: -
CDR3nt: TGTGCCAGCAGCCAAGTGATCGGCTACACCTTC
CDR3aa: CASSQVIGYTF

v_gene: TRBV7-2
d_gene: -
j_gene: TRBJ2-7
abundance: -
CDR3nt: TGTGCCAGCAGCCAATCCGGGGCCCCCTACGAGCAGTACTTC
CDR3aa: CASSQSGAPYEQYF

v_gene: TRBV27
d_gene: TRBD1
j_gene: TRBJ2-7
abundance: -
CDR3nt: TGTGCCAGCAAGGAAGGGACAGGGCACGAGCAGTACTTC
CDR3aa: CASKEGTGHEQYF

v_gene: TRBV5-6
d_gene: -
j_gene: TRBJ2-7
abundance: -
CDR3nt: TGTGCCAGCAGCTTGGCGGCCAGGGCCCACGAGCAGTACTTC
CDR3aa: CASSLAARAHEQYF

v_gene: TRBV5-1
d_gene: TRBD2
j_gene: TRBJ2-7
abundance: -
CDR3nt: TGCGCCAGCAGTCAGGGACTAGCGGGATTATTCTCCTACGAGCAGTACTTC
CDR3aa: CASSQGLAGLFSYEQYF

v_gene: TRBV6-1
d_gene: -
j_gene: TRBJ2-3
abundance: -
CDR3nt: TGTGCCAGCAGTGAATGGAGCGGCACAGATACGCAGTATTTT
CDR3aa: CASSEWSGTDTQYF

v_gene: TRBV6-5
d_gene: TRBD1
j_gene: TRBJ1-1
abundance: -
CDR3nt: TGTGCCAGCAGTTACGGACAGGGGATTAACACTGAAGCTTTCTTT
CDR3aa: CASSYGQGINTEAFF

v_gene: TRBV9
d_gene: -
j_gene: TRBJ1-3
abundance: -
CDR3nt: TGTGCCAGCGGACACAACTCTGGAAACACCATATATTTT
CDR3aa: CASGHNSGNTIYF

v_gene: TRBV7-9
d_gene: -
j_gene: TRBJ1-5
abundance: -
CDR3nt: TGTGCCAGCAGCTTAGGGGGAGCCAATCAGCCCCAGCATTTT
CDR3aa: CASSLGGANQPQHF

v_gene: TRBV28
d_gene: -
j_gene: TRBJ1-2
abundance: -
CDR3nt: TGTGCCAGCAGTTTCCCAGCAACTGTCAACTATGGCTACACCTTC
CDR3aa: CASSFPATVNYGYTF

v_gene: TRBV9
d_gene: -
j_gene: TRBJ1-5
abundance: -
CDR3nt: TGTGCCAGCAGCGTAGCAGGTGGCAACAATCAGCCCCAGCATTTT
CDR3aa: CASSVAGGNNQPQHF

v_gene: TRBV5-1
d_gene: TRBD1
j_gene: TRBJ2-7
abundance: -
CDR3nt: TGCGCCAGCAGCAGGACAGGGGGCGACGAGCAGTACTTC
CDR3aa: CASSRTGGDEQYF

v_gene: TRBV19
d_gene: -
j_gene: TRBJ2-7
abundance: -
CDR3nt: TGTGCCAGTAGTATGTGGGCGGGCCGCTACGAGCAGTACTTC
CDR3aa: CASSMWAGRYEQYF

v_gene: TRBV28
d_gene: -
j_gene: TRBJ2-2
abundance: -
CDR3nt: TGTGCCAGCGGGGACCCGGGGGTTAGCGGGGAGCTGTTTTTT
CDR3aa: CASGDPGVSGELFF

v_gene: TRBV20-1
d_gene: -
j_gene: TRBJ2-2
abundance: few
CDR3nt: TGCAGTGCTCAGGCGACCGGGGAGCTGTTTTTT
CDR3aa: CSAQATGELFF

v_gene: TRBV5-5
d_gene: TRBD2
j_gene: TRBJ2-1
abundance: -
CDR3nt: TGTGCCAGCAGCTTGTCTAGCGGGAGAGGGAATGAGCAGTTCTTC
CDR3aa: CASSLSSGRGNEQFF

v_gene: TRBV15
d_gene: -
j_gene: TRBJ2-3
abundance: -
CDR3nt: TGTGCCACCAGCAGAGTCGGTAATAAAGCAGATACGCAGTATTTT
CDR3aa: CATSRVGNKADTQYF

v_gene: TRBV5-6
d_gene: TRBD1
j_gene: TRBJ1-4
abundance: -
CDR3nt: TGTGCCAGCAGCTTGGCGGGACAGGGGTATGAAAAACTGTTTTTT
CDR3aa: CASSLAGQGYEKLFF

v_gene: TRBV4-2
d_gene: TRBD2
j_gene: TRBJ2-1
abundance: -
CDR3nt: TGTGCCAGCAGCCAAGATCTCACGCGGGAGGGGAGTGATGAGCAGTTCTTC
CDR3aa: CASSQDLTREGSDEQFF

v_gene: TRBV9
d_gene: -
j_gene: TRBJ1-2
abundance: -
CDR3nt: TGTGCCAGCAGCGTCCTCGGAAGATATGGCTACACCTTC
CDR3aa: CASSVLGRYGYTF

v_gene: TRBV11-1
d_gene: TRBD2
j_gene: TRBJ2-7
abundance: -
CDR3nt: TGTGCCAGCAGCTTAGCGGGGACTAGCGGGAGAGAACTTTACGAGCAGTACTTC
CDR3aa: CASSLAGTSGRELYEQYF

v_gene: TRBV28
d_gene: -
j_gene: TRBJ2-3
abundance: once
CDR3nt: TGTGCCAGCAGTCCACCGTCGGATAGCACAGATACGCAGTATTTT
CDR3aa: CASSPPSDSTDTQYF

v_gene: TRBV5-1
d_gene: -
j_gene: TRBJ1-5
abundance: -
CDR3nt: TGCGCCAGCAGCTTGGAATCGGGGCTCGAGCAGCCCCAGCATTTT
CDR3aa: CASSLESGLEQPQHF

v_gene: TRBV6-1
d_gene: -
j_gene: TRBJ1-5
abundance: -
CDR3nt: TGTGCCAGCAGTGAAATGGGGGACCAGCCCCAGCATTTT
CDR3aa: CASSEMGDQPQHF

v_gene: TRBV7-9
d_gene: TRBD1
j_gene: TRBJ2-7
abundance: -
CDR3nt: TGTGCCAGCAGCTTAGCGCGACAGGGAGCCTACGAGCAGTACTTC
CDR3aa: CASSLARQGAYEQYF

v_gene: TRBV27
d_gene: TRBD2
j_gene: TRBJ2-7
abundance: -
CDR3nt: TGTGCCAGCAGTCCCGGGACTAGCGGGATATCCGAGCAGTACTTC
CDR3aa: CASSPGTSGISEQYF

v_gene: TRBV7-8
d_gene: -
j_gene: TRBJ1-1
abundance: -
CDR3nt: TGTGCCAGCAGCTTAGAACAGGCGGGGGCACCGACAATCTTCATTGAAGCTTTCTTT
CDR3aa: CASSLEQAGAPTIFIEAFF

v_gene: TRBV5-1
d_gene: TRBD1
j_gene: TRBJ2-7
abundance: -
CDR3nt: TGCGCCAGCGGGACAGACCACTCCTACGAGCAGTACTTC
CDR3aa: CASGTDHSYEQYF

v_gene: TRBV28
d_gene: -
j_gene: TRBJ2-5
abundance: -
CDR3nt: TGTGCCAGCAGTTTGGTCGGGAGCGAGACCCAGTACTTC
CDR3aa: CASSLVGSETQYF

v_gene: TRBV11-2
d_gene: -
j_gene: TRBJ2-7
abundance: -
CDR3nt: TGTGCCAGCAGCTTTGGGGTCCCCCACGAGCAGTACTTC
CDR3aa: CASSFGVPHEQYF

v_gene: TRBV19
d_gene: -
j_gene: TRBJ2-3
abundance: -
CDR3nt: TGTGCCAGTAGTATAGATGTGGCAGGTGGCAATCAGCCCCAGTATTTT
CDR3aa: CASSIDVAGGNQPQYF

v_gene: TRBV5-5
d_gene: TRBD1
j_gene: TRBJ2-7
abundance: -
CDR3nt: TGTGCCAGCAGCTCCCCGGACAGGCTCTACGAGCAGTACTTC
CDR3aa: CASSSPDRLYEQYF

v_gene: TRBV5-6
d_gene: TRBD2
j_gene: TRBJ2-7
abundance: -
CDR3nt: TGTGCCAGCAGCTTGGAAGCGGGAGCTCCCGAGCAGTACTTC
CDR3aa: CASSLEAGAPEQYF

v_gene: TRBV27
d_gene: TRBD2
j_gene: TRBJ2-7
abundance: -
CDR3nt: TGTGCCAGCACCATTAGCGGGAGTAGCTACGAGCAGTACTTC
CDR3aa: CASTISGSSYEQYF

v_gene: TRBV6-5
d_gene: -
j_gene: TRBJ1-5
abundance: -
CDR3nt: TGTGCCAGCGGGGCAGGTTATCAGCCCCAGCATTTT
CDR3aa: CASGAGYQPQHF

v_gene: TRBV5-5
d_gene: -
j_gene: TRBJ2-7
abundance: -
CDR3nt: TGTGCCAGCAGCTTGGCTGGGGTACCATACGAGCAGTACTTC
CDR3aa: CASSLAGVPYEQYF

v_gene: TRBV10-2
d_gene: -
j_gene: TRBJ1-2
abundance: -
CDR3nt: TGCGCCAGTGGGGATCTTAACCCCTGGGGCTATGGCTACACCTTC
CDR3aa: CASGDLNPWGYGYTF

v_gene: TRBV27
d_gene: TRBD2
j_gene: TRBJ2-7
abundance: -
CDR3nt: TGTGCCAGCAGTGAAATACTAGCGGGAGGGCCAAAGGGTGAGCAGTACTTC
CDR3aa: CASSEILAGGPKGEQYF